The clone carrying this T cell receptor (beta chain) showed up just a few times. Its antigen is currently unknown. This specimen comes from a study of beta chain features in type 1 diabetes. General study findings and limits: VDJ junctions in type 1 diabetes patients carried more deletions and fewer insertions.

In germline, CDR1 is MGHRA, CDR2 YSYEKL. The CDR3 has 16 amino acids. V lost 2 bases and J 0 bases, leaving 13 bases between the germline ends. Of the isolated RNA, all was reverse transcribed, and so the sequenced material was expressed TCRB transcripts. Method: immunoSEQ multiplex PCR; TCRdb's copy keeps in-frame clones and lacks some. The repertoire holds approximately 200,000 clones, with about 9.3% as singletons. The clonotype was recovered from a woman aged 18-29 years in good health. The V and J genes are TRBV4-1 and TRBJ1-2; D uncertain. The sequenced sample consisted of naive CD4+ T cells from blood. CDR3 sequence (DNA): TGCGCCAGCAGCCAACCGGTGGCAGGCTCTAACTATGGCTACACCTTC. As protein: CASSQPVAGSNYGYTF.